This T cell receptor beta chain was recorded in a study of cytomegalovirus exposure and HLA in healthy donors. This clone was observed a handful of times. Its antigen is still unknown. Use of 60 Vbeta and 13 Jbeta primers characterized the PCR. TCRdb's copy holds only in-frame clones and misses some; the assay was immunoSEQ multiplex PCR. The sample yields under 80,000 clones, roughly 65% seen once. Nominally healthy donors provided the samples, though records likely missed some immune exposures. Findings and limits, study-wide: Later examination showed HLA-associated TCR beta chains had greater clonal expansion than equally common others. Excluded: some indistinguishable V segments such as TRBV6-2 and TRBV6-3. Immune exposure was documented only through CMV serostatus.

Germline V gene sequence: CDR1 ENHRY, CDR2 SYGVKD. The CDR3 has 12 residues. Trimming cost V 10 bases and J 4 bases, with 14 bases left between them. The sample comprised PBMCs. The source is a woman between 25 and 40 years old in good health and CMV-seronegative. The V and J genes are TRBV10-3 and TRBJ2-7, with D perhaps TRBD2 (6 bases). The CDR3: CASHARGYEQYF. For the CDR3, the DNA is TGTGCCAGCCATGCGCGGGGATACGAGCAGTACTTC.